The clone carrying this T cell receptor beta chain was seen many times. The antigen remains unidentified. The data are from a study of T cells in Graves' hyperthyroidism and ophthalmopathy. Study-level results: Most thyroid-expanded clonotypes above 0.001 were also found in blood.

The ends were cut back, 5 bases at V and 2 bases at J, with 10 bases in the middle. This CDR3 has 13 residues. Germline CDR1 SGHTA, CDR2 FQGNSA. Amplification yielded TCR beta CDR3 regions, with RNA transcripts as the source. HTBI primers were employed in a first-round RT-PCR of the TCR CDR3. TCRdb re-derived calls from the multiplex PCR reads in MiXCR, one entry per CDR3 protein. The sample carries 300,000 to 400,000 distinct CDR3 sequences, about 14% recorded once. This sequence was found in a woman aged 60-70 years with Graves' hyperthyroidism. This chain connects TRBV7-2 to TRBJ2-7, with a weak D call TRBD1 (6 bases). The material sequenced was blood. The CDR3 loop is CASSPDRPYEQYF. The DNA of the CDR3 is TGTGCCAGCAGCCCCGACAGGCCCTACGAGCAGTACTTC.